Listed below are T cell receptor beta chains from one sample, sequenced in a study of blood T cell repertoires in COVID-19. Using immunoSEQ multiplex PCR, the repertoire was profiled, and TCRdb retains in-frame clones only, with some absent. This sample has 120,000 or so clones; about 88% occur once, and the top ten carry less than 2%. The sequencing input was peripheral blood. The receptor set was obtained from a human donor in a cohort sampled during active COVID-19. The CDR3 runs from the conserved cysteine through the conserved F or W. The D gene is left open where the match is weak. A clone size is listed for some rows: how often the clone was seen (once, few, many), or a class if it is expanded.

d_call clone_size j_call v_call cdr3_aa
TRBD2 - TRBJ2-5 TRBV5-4 CASSITSAKGTQYF
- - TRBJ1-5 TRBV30 CAWRAGLTNQPQHF
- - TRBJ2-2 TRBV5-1 CASSLVLAGELFF
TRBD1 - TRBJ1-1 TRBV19 CASSGTGVTEAFF
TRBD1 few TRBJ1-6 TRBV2 CASRGTGGSPLHF
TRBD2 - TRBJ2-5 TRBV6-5 CASSYEAGGLETQYF
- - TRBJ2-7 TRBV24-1 CATSDQPGEGTSEQYF
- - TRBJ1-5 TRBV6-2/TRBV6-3 CASSTRQTDQPQHF
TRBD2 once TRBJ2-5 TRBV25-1 CASSDLGAGGGKTQYF
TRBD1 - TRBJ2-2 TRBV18 CASSPPTGVDTGELFF
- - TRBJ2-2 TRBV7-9 CASSDGVPGELFF
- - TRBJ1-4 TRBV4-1 CASSQVGGTNEKLFF
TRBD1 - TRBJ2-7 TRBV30 CAWSEYPTGVFSYEQYF
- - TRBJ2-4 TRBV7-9 CASSFGWNIQYF
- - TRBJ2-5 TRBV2 CASSEGSPQETQYF
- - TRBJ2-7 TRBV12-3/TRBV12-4 CASTAGDEQYF
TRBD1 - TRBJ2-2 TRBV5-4 CASSPPPGQGAGELFF
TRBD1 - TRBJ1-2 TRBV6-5 CASSSPGQSRKGYTF
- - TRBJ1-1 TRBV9 CASSVVEPTEAFF
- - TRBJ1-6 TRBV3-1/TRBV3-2 CASSQVRRGRWSPLHF
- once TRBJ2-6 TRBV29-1 CSVERRAGANVLTF
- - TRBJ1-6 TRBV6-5 CASNIENHNSPLHF
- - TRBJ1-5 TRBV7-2 CASSLRDQPQHF
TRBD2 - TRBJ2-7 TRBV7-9 CASSPVLRGGLDEQYF
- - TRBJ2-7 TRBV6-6 CASNTQGYEQYF
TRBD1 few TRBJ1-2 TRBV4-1 CASSPPGQGNYGYTF
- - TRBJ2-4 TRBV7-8 CASSLRGEQYF
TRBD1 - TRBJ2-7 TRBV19 CASSSTGTGFIYEQYF
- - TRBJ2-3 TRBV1 CTAGSSGGGYKNTQYF
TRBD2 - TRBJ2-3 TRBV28 CASSRSGRGTDTQYF
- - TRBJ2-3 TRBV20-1 CSASSFLATDTQYF
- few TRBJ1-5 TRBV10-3 CAISGEYSNQPQHF
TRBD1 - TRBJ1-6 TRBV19 CASSNPGQGRSPLHF
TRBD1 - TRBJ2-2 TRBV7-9 CASSLPGTGAGELFF
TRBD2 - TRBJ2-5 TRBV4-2 CASSQGGTIQETQYF
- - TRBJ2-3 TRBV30 CAWSGGATGRGTQYF
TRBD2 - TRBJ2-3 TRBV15 CATSTFSGRQSTDTQYF
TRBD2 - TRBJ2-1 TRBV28 CASSSPAGGPYNEQFF
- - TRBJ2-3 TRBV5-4 CASSQEAAGIEDTQYF
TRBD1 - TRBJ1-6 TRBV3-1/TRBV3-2 CASSLRTGQALRPLHF
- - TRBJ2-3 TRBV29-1 CSLMNKGAKYF
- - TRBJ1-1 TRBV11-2 CASSRSLADTEAFF
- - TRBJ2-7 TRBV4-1 CASSPWSGYEQYF
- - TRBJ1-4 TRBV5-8 CASSGAGLWSEKLFF
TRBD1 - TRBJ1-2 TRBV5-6 CASSFPGTGNYGYTF
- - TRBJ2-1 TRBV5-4 CASSSKRGGYNEQFF
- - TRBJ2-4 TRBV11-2 CASSSGHRKNIQYF
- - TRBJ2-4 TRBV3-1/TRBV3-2 CASSQDSSLNIQYF
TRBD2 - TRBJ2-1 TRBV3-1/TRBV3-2 CASSQGTSGTYNEQFF
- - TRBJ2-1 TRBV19 CASSKSWSSYNEQFF
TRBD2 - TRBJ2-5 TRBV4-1 CASSQGERGGGETQYF
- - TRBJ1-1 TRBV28 CASSPRGGGNTEAFF